Listed here are 7 T cell receptor beta chains from one sample, sequenced in a study of T cell clonality in common variable immunodeficiency. Assay: immunoSEQ multiplex PCR; the TCRdb copy retains only in-frame clones and omits some. This sample includes 45,000 to 60,000 clones with no singletons; its ten biggest clones take up roughly 6.2%. The specimen was peripheral blood mononuclear cells. These receptors originate from a person aged 18 to 75 in good health.

This clone was observed at least ten times. The read is 3 residues too short to cover the CDR3 end, so that end is filled in from the germline J gene. This sequence joins TRBV29-1 and TRBJ1-2, with a possible D match to TRBD1 (5 bases). The CDR3 loop spans 11 amino acids. CDR1 and CDR2 (germline): SQVTM, ANQGSEA. CDR3 region: CSVLGPKGYTF. Incomplete CDR3 DNA: TGCAGCGTCTTGGGGCCAAAAGGC.

This clone has a count of ten or more. The CDR3 is cut off 3 residues early in the read; its end comes from the germline J gene. The chain couples TRBV10-1 to TRBJ1-1, with a possible D match to TRBD1 (5 bases). The V gene lost 4 bases and the J gene lost 0 bases, with 9 bases spanning the gap. Germline lookup yields CDR1 WNHNN and CDR2 SYGVQD (reference sequence). This CDR3 is 14 amino acids long. CDR3 DNA, as far as it was read: TGCGCCAGCAGTGGCGGGGCTATGAACACTGAA. Translating it yields CASSGGAMNTE. The complete CDR3 sequence is CASSGGAMNTEAFF.

This clone came up many times. The observed sequence ends 3 residues before the CDR3 terminus, with the missing tail filled in from the germline J gene. This chain joins TRBV28 and TRBJ2-7; 10 nucleotides align to TRBD1. The germline CDR1 and CDR2 sequences are MDHEN and SYDVKM. This CDR3 spans 16 amino acids. Trimming cost V 8 bases and J 2 bases; bases outside gene matches: 12. Partial CDR3 DNA: TGTGCCAGCGCCTCCCTCGGGACAGGGGCCCCCTACGAG. Translating gives CASASLGTGAPYE. The full CDR3 sequence reads CASASLGTGAPYEQYF.

This clone occurred many times. The CDR3 end falls 3 residues outside the read, so it is completed with the germline J gene. The chain recombines TRBV7-7 with TRBJ2-3, with D possibly being TRBD1 (5 bases). The CDR3 contains 14 residues. The V end was cut by 5 bases, the J end by 3 bases, with 12 bases between. From germline, CDR1 is SSHAT and CDR2 FNYEAQ (reference sequence). This CDR3 is CASSPRGVTDTQYF. The CDR3 bases that were read are TGTGCCAGCAGCCCTAGGGGTGTGACAGATACG.

Points on this clone: The read halts 3 residues ahead of the CDR3 end, with the missing end drawn from the germline J gene. The chain joins TRBV4-2 to TRBJ2-5; 12 bases are a match to TRBD2. The CDR3 loop spans 16 amino acids. Germline V CDR1 and CDR2: LGHNA, YNFKEQ. After removal of 4 bases from V and 2 bases from J, the junction contained 5 bases not matched to a gene. CDR3 sequence: CASSRGGTSGQETQYF. The DNA read from the CDR3 is TGTGCCAGCAGCCGGGGGGGGACTAGCGGGCAAGAGACC.

Of note for this clone: The read terminates 3 residues ahead of where the CDR3 ends, so the germline J gene completes it. This chain uses TRBV6-2 or TRBV6-3 with TRBJ2-7, with 9 bases identical to TRBD1. The CDR3 spans 15 residues. From germline, CDR1 is MNHEY and CDR2 SVGEGT. The V segment lost 7 bases and the J segment 4 bases; nucleotides outside the gene matches: 11. The CDR3 is CASTPAGTGSYEQYF. CDR3 DNA (partial): TGTGCCAGCACCCCAGCCGGGACAGGGTCTTACGAG.

This clone was recorded many times. The CDR3 goes on 3 residues after the read ends, and that part is filled in from the germline J gene. V and J are TRBV6-2 or TRBV6-3 and TRBJ2-5, with D possibly being TRBD1 (6 bases). Germline loops: CDR1 MNHEY, CDR2 SVGEGT. The CDR3 extends over 15 amino acids. Deletions cut 1 base from V and 5 bases from J, with 14 bases between. The part of the CDR3 DNA that was read is TGTGCCAGCAGTTACTTAGGACAGAAGGGGGAGACC. This codes for CASSYLGQKGET. The CDR3 as a whole reads CASSYLGQKGETQYF.